At least ten counts were recorded for the clone carrying this TCR beta chain. TCRdb re-called clones from the PCR reads using MiXCR. The table shows 50,000 to 70,000 clones, with approximately 4.1% occurring only once. Trimming pared 0 bases from V and 12 bases from J, leaving 9 bases between. CDR1 LGHNA and CDR2 YNFKEQ come from the germline V gene. The CDR3 extends over 12 amino acids. Before thyroid surgery, none of the patients had received any treatment. The data originate from a study of metastatic and nonmetastatic thyroid tumors. As for the study in general: Comparative analysis of repertoires was undertaken across blood and tumor or nodule tissue obtained from malignant and benign thyroid patients.

Source material: blood. The chain links TRBV4-2 to TRBJ2-1; no reliable D call. This clonotype was obtained from a female donor with papillary thyroid cancer or a benign thyroid nodule (not recorded which). Some clones in this sample may be carry-over from other donors' samples. The CDR3 reads CASSQETLGQFF. DNA of the CDR3: TGTGCCAGCAGCCAAGAGACTCTCGGGCAGTTCTTC.